This T cell receptor (beta chain) is drawn from a study of cytomegalovirus exposure and HLA in healthy donors. With regard to this clone: Its specificity is not known.

PCR was performed using 60 Vbeta and 13 Jbeta primers. Methods used by the authors: There were 80 million to 95 million unique TCR beta chains by a later count, and some 11 million of them were shared. Method: immunoSEQ multiplex PCR; TCRdb's copy keeps in-frame clones and lacks some. The V and J calls and clone size were taken over from that table, and D and trimming were inferred from the DNA. The sample has around 190,000 clones, about 9% seen once; the top ten hold 1% to 1.5%. Study-wide results and caveats: In all likelihood, a cluster of highly shared sequence variants was a sequencing artifact. Certain indistinguishable V segments, among them TRBV6-2 and TRBV6-3, were excluded.

CDR1 MNHEY and CDR2 SVGAGI come from the germline V gene. V was trimmed by 6 bases and J by 4 bases, leaving 17 bases between them. This CDR3 has 15 amino acids. This chain joins TRBV6-5 and TRBJ2-3; D may be TRBD1 (6 bases). Material for sequencing was PBMCs. The clonotype was recovered from a woman in her twenties or thirties in good health and CMV-seropositive. Here the CDR3 reads CASSPHRAGADTQYF. The CDR3 DNA reads as TGTGCCAGCAGCCCCCACCGGGCAGGGGCAGATACGCAGTATTTT.